The 4 T cell receptor beta chains below all came from one sample that was sequenced in a study of T cells in Graves' hyperthyroidism and ophthalmopathy. TCR beta CDR3 regions were amplified from RNA transcripts. The TCR CDR3 was amplified in a first-round RT-PCR using the HTBI primer set. TCRdb independently ran MiXCR on the multiplex PCR reads; one entry per CDR3 protein. The profile shows a few hundred thousand distinct CDR3 sequences, roughly 13% of them singletons. Sequencing was carried out using blood. These receptors all come from a woman aged 18-35 years with Graves' hyperthyroidism.

By proportion, this clonotype is medium-sized. The gene calls are TRBV2 and TRBJ1-3; perhaps TRBD1 as D (6 bases). The CDR3 contains 18 residues. Trimming cost V 4 bases and J 0 bases, with 19 bases left between them. CDR1 is SNHLY, CDR2 FYNNEI, per germline. The CDR3 is CASSGVSIDRTSGNTIYF. Written as DNA, the CDR3 is TGTGCCAGCAGTGGTGTCTCGATTGACAGGACCTCTGGAAACACCATATATTTT. The entire variable domain, with the rest obtained from reference TRBV2 and TRBJ1-3, is as follows: EPEVTQTPSHQVTQMGQEVILRCVPISNHLYFYWYRQILGQKVEFLVSFYNNEISEKSEIFDDQFSVERPDGSNFTLKIRSTKLEDSAMYFCASSGVSIDRTSGNTIYFGEGSWLTVV.

This chain uses TRBV7-9 with TRBJ2-7; 8 bases line up with TRBD2. The CDR3 is made up of 15 amino acids. V dropped 2 bases and J dropped 5; count of bases not matched to a gene: 8. Germline V CDR1 and CDR2: SEHNR, FQNEAQ (reference sequence). CDR3 nucleotide sequence: TGTGCCAGCAGCTTACTCAGCGGGAGTTACGACGAGCAGTACTTC. This codes for CASSLLSGSYDEQYF.

The chain couples TRBV7-9 to TRBJ2-1, with 12 bases aligning to TRBD2. The CDR3 length is 16 residues. In germline, CDR1 is SEHNR, CDR2 FQNEAQ (reference sequence). V was pared by 3 bases and J by 9 bases, with 9 bases of the junction left unmatched. In DNA, the CDR3 is TGTGCCAGCAGCTTCTCCGGACTAGCGGGATCCAGTGAGCAGTTCTTC. It yields the protein CASSFSGLAGSSEQFF. The full variable domain, in which reference TRBV7-9 and TRBJ2-1 provide the parts outside the CDR3, is DTGVSQNPRHKITKRGQNVTFRCDPISEHNRLYWYRQTLGQGPEFLTYFQNEAQLEKSRLLSDRFSAERPKGSFSTLEIQRTEQGDSAMYLCASSFSGLAGSSEQFFGPGTRLTVL.

The chain uses TRBV6-2 or TRBV6-3 and TRBJ1-4; 9 bases are a match to TRBD1. The J segment lost 7 bases and the V segment lost 4 bases, leaving 10 bases of the junction unmatched. The CDR3 totals 16 residues. Germline V gene data show CDR1 as MNHEY and CDR2 as SVGEGT. The CDR3 spells CASSSATRDRAEKLFF. CDR3 DNA sequence: TGTGCCAGCAGTTCCGCGACCCGGGACAGGGCTGAAAAACTGTTTTTT.